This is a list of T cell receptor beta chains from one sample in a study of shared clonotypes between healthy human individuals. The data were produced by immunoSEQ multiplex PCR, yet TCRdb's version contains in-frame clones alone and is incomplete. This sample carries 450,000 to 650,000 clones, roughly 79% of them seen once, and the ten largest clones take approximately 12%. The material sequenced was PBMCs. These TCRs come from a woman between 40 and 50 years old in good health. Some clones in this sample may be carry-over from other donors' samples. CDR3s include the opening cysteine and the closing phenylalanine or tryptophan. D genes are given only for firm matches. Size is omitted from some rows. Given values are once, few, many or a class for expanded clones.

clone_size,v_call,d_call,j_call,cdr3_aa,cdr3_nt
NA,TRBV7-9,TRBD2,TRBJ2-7,CASSLLGGTGYEQYF,TGTGCCAGCAGCCTCCTCGGGGGGACGGGCTACGAGCAGTACTTC
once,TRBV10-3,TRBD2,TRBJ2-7,CAIRPTLAGAYEQYF,TGTGCCATCAGGCCCACCTTAGCGGGAGCCTACGAGCAGTACTTC
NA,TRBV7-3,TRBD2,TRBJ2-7,CASSLGTSGSGAYEQYF,TGTGCCAGCAGCTTAGGGACTAGCGGGAGCGGAGCGTACGAGCAGTACTTC
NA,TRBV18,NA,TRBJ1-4,CASSPLGRGEKLFF,TGTGCCAGCTCACCACTGGGACGGGGTGAAAAACTGTTTTTT
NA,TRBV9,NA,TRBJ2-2,CASSVGADSNTGELFF,TGTGCCAGCAGCGTAGGAGCAGATTCGAACACCGGGGAGCTGTTTTTT
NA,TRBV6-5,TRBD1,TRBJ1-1,CASSSGTGTTEAFF,TGTGCCAGCAGTTCCGGGACAGGGACCACTGAAGCTTTCTTT
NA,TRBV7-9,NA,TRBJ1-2,CASSPYDRSETYGYTF,TGTGCCAGCAGCCCTTACGACAGGTCCGAGACTTATGGCTACACCTTC
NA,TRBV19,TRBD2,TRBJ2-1,CASSTTGLAGYNEQFF,TGTGCCAGTAGTACCACGGGACTAGCGGGATACAATGAGCAGTTCTTC
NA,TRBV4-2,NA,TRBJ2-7,CASSQDNLPTSSYEQYF,TGTGCCAGCAGCCAAGATAATCTTCCTACTAGCTCCTACGAGCAGTACTTC
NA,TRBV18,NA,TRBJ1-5,CASSPTGQRNQPQHF,TGTGCCAGCTCACCAACTGGGCAGCGCAATCAGCCCCAGCATTTT
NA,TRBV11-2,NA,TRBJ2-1,CASSSIRGAEQFF,TGTGCCAGCAGCTCCATCCGGGGGGCTGAGCAGTTCTTC
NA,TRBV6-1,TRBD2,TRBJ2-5,CASSDPGGGEETQYF,TGTGCCAGCAGTGATCCCGGGGGGGGAGAAGAGACCCAGTACTTC
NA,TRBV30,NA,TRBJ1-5,CAWSGRGGQPQHF,TGTGCCTGGAGCGGCAGGGGCGGTCAGCCCCAGCATTTT
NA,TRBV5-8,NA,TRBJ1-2,CASSSTRLLGYTF,TGTGCCAGCAGCTCCACACGACTCCTAGGCTACACCTTC
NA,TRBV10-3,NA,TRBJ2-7,CAISVFGTYEQYF,TGTGCCATCAGTGTGTTTGGGACCTACGAGCAGTACTTC
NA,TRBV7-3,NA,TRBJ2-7,CASSRGPPGSGQYF,TGTGCCAGCAGCCGGGGACCGCCGGGTAGCGGGCAGTACTTC
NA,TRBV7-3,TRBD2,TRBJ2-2,CASSLSLAGNTGELFF,TGTGCCAGCAGCTTAAGCCTAGCGGGGAACACCGGGGAGCTGTTTTTT
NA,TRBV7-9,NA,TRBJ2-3,CASSLPPDTQYF,TGTGCCAGCAGCCTCCCCCCCGATACGCAGTATTTT
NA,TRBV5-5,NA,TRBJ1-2,CASSPTGDYGYTF,TGTGCCAGCAGCCCGACAGGAGACTATGGCTACACCTTC
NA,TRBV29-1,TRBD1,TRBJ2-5,CSVSGQGRETQYF,TGCAGCGTTTCTGGACAGGGGAGAGAGACCCAGTACTTC
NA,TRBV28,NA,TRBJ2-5,CASSPLSGGGRQETQYF,TGTGCCAGCAGTCCCCTAAGTGGAGGGGGCAGACAAGAGACCCAGTACTTC
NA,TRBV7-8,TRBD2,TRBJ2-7,CASSLAGGTTYEQYF,TGTGCCAGCAGCTTAGCGGGAGGGACCACCTACGAGCAGTACTTC
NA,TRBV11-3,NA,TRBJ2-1,CASSLDPDSEQFF,TGTGCCAGCAGCTTAGATCCGGACAGTGAGCAGTTCTTC
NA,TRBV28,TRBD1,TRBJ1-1,CASSFPGTGARAFF,TGTGCCAGCAGTTTCCCCGGGACAGGGGCTCGAGCTTTCTTT
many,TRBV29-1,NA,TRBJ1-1,CSAYRGNTEAFF,TGCAGCGCCTACCGTGGGAACACTGAAGCTTTCTTT
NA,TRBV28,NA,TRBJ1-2,CASSSTGTQWNGYTF,TGTGCCAGCAGCTCCACCGGGACACAGTGGAATGGCTACACCTTC
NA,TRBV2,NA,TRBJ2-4,CASSSGVGKNIQYF,TGTGCCAGCAGCTCAGGGGTCGGCAAAAACATTCAGTACTTC
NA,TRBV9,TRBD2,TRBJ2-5,CASSVARVGGETQYF,TGTGCCAGCAGCGTAGCGCGGGTCGGGGGGGAGACCCAGTACTTC
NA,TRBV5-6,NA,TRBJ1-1,CASSFGKRNTEAFF,TGTGCCAGCAGCTTTGGCAAGAGGAACACTGAAGCTTTCTTT
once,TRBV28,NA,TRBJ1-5,CASSWGAEGQPQHF,TGTGCCAGCAGTTGGGGGGCCGAGGGTCAGCCCCAGCATTTT
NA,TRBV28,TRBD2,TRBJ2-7,CASSWAGGSSYEQYF,TGTGCCAGCAGCTGGGCGGGAGGGAGCTCCTACGAGCAGTACTTC
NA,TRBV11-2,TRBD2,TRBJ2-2,CASTLRGGRDTGELFF,TGTGCCAGCACCCTACGTGGTGGGAGGGACACCGGGGAGCTGTTTTTT
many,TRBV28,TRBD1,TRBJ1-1,CASCPEGGGNTEAFF,TGTGCCAGCTGCCCTGAAGGGGGCGGAAACACTGAAGCTTTCTTT
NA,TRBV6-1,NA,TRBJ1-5,CASNAGQKQPQHF,TGTGCCAGCAACGCGGGGCAGAAACAGCCCCAGCATTTT
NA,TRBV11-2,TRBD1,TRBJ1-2,CASSLRSGTGANYGYTF,TGTGCCAGCAGCTTGCGTTCTGGGACAGGGGCTAACTATGGCTACACCTTC
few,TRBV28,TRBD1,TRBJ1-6,CASQTGGNRDSPLHF,TGTGCCAGCCAAACAGGGGGCAATAGGGATTCACCCCTCCACTTT
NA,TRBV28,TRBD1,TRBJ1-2,CASSSSGGGQARGYTF,TGTGCCAGCAGTTCATCGGGAGGGGGACAGGCGCGTGGCTACACCTTC
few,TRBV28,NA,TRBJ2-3,CASSRWASTDTQYF,TGTGCCAGCAGCCGCTGGGCTAGCACAGATACGCAGTATTTT
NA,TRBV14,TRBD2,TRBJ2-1,CASSQLAGGSEQFF,TGTGCCAGCAGCCAACTAGCGGGAGGTAGTGAGCAGTTCTTC
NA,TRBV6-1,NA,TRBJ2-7,CASGRTLASYEQYF,TGTGCCAGCGGAAGGACACTTGCCTCCTACGAGCAGTACTTC
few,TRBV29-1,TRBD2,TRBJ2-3,CSVSGTSGRALTDTQYF,TGCAGCGTTTCCGGGACTAGCGGGAGGGCCCTCACAGATACGCAGTATTTT
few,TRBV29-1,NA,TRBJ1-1,CSASGTGNTEAFF,TGCAGCGCCTCTGGGACGGGGAACACTGAAGCTTTCTTT
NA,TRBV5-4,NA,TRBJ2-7,CASSLEDRSSYEQYF,TGTGCCAGCAGCTTGGAGGACAGATCGTCCTACGAGCAGTACTTC
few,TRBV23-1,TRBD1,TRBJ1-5,CASSQGTGDSNQPQHF,TGCGCCAGCAGTCAAGGGACAGGGGATAGCAATCAGCCCCAGCATTTT
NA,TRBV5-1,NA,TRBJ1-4,CASSLVGTNNEKLFF,TGCGCCAGCAGCTTGGTAGGGACAAATAATGAAAAACTGTTTTTT
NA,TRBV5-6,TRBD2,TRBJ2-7,CASSVLLAGEQYF,TGTGCCAGCAGCGTGCTACTAGCGGGCGAGCAGTACTTC